This entry lists 27 T cell receptor beta chains sequenced from one sample in a study of PD-1 blockade in classical Hodgkin lymphoma. Each of the patients experienced relapse following autologous stem cell transplantation, and their brentuximab vedotin exposure differed. Assay: immunoSEQ multiplex PCR; the TCRdb copy retains only in-frame clones and omits some. The sample contains roughly 24,000 clones, about 78% of which appear only once. Sequencing used peripheral blood mononuclear cells (PBMCs), obtained before the second cycle of nivolumab. These receptors came from a human donor with classical Hodgkin lymphoma.

The V gene is TRBV6-1, the J gene TRBJ2-2, with 8 bases identical to TRBD1. This CDR3 contains 13 residues. CDR1 and CDR2 (germline): MNHNS, SASEGT. With 7 bases clipped from V and 6 bases from J, the junction kept 4 bases outside the gene matches. CDR3 loop: CASKDRVPGELFF. Here the CDR3 DNA reads TGTGCCAGCAAGGACAGGGTCCCCGGGGAGCTGTTTTTT.

The genes are TRBV15 and TRBJ2-5; the D gene is possibly TRBD2 (7 bases). The V end was cut by 0 bases, the J end by 4 bases, with 12 bases between. Per germline, CDR1 LNHNV and CDR2 YYDKDF (reference sequence). This CDR3 comprises 15 residues. Here the CDR3 reads CATSRDAGAGETQYF. For the CDR3, the DNA is TGTGCCACCAGCAGAGATGCGGGGGCTGGAGAGACCCAGTACTTC.

This chain joins TRBV18 and TRBJ2-7, with TRBD1 matching over 9 bases. This CDR3 has 15 residues. CDR1 and CDR2 (germline): KGHSH, LQKENI. V trimming: 3 bases; J trimming: 1 base; junction bases outside the gene matches: 4. CDR3 residues: CASSPGQGPSYEQYF. CDR3 bases: TGTGCCAGCTCACCCGGACAGGGGCCTTCCTACGAGCAGTACTTC.

The J gene is TRBJ2-7, the V gene TRBV19; TRBD2 might be the D (5 bases). Germline lookup yields CDR1 LNHDA and CDR2 SQIVND (reference sequence). This CDR3 contains 16 residues. V lost 1 base and J 6 bases, leaving 19 bases between the germline ends. The CDR3: CASSIGGLLGGGEQYF. The DNA for the CDR3 is TGTGCCAGTAGTATAGGAGGGCTGCTGGGCGGCGGCGAGCAGTACTTC.

The gene calls are TRBV19 and TRBJ2-2; 10 nucleotides line up with TRBD2. The CDR3 contains 15 residues. Germline-derived CDR1 and CDR2 are LNHDA and SQIVND (reference sequence). V shed 10 bases and J 0 bases; nucleotides not matched to a gene: 5. CDR3 nucleotide sequence: TGTGCCACTAGACTAGCGGGTTCGAACACCGGGGAGCTGTTTTTT. Its translation is CATRLAGSNTGELFF. The full variable domain, rest sourced from reference TRBV19 and TRBJ2-2, is DGGITQSPKYLFRKEGQNVTLSCEQNLNHDAMYWYRQDPGQGLRLIYYSQIVNDFQKGDIAEGYSVSREKKESFPLTVTSAQKNPTAFYLCATRLAGSNTGELFFGEGSRLTVL.

The chain uses TRBV5-1 and TRBJ2-3; D is unresolved. Germline-derived CDR1 and CDR2 are SGHRS and YFSETQ. V was shortened by 0 bases and J by 0 bases, with 5 bases between the two germline ends. The CDR3 length is 14 residues. The CDR3 sequence is CASSLERSTDTQYF. The CDR3, as DNA: TGCGCCAGCAGCTTGGAACGGAGCACAGATACGCAGTATTTT.

This clone has just a few counts. This chain connects TRBV28 to TRBJ1-1; TRBD1 agrees at 7 bases. This CDR3 region has 15 residues. Trimming removed 6 bases from V and 0 bases from J; junction bases left unmatched: 7. Germline lookup yields CDR1 MDHEN and CDR2 SYDVKM. CDR3 nucleotide sequence: TGTGCCAGCAGCCATCTAACAGGGGTGAACACTGAAGCTTTCTTT. Amino acid sequence: CASSHLTGVNTEAFF.

The rearrangement uses TRBV7-8 and TRBJ2-7, with TRBD1 as a possible D gene (6 bases). V was trimmed by 2 bases and J by 2 bases, leaving 10 bases between them. The CDR3 length is 14 residues. From germline, CDR1 is SGHVS and CDR2 FQNEAQ. Written as DNA, the CDR3 is TGTGCCAGCAGCTTACGGGACACGACCTACGAGCAGTACTTC. This gives the protein CASSLRDTTYEQYF.

The table lists this clone with a few counts. The chain recombines TRBV11-1 with TRBJ1-2; D remains ambiguous. Germline lookup yields CDR1 SGHAT and CDR2 FQDESV (reference sequence). The CDR3 totals 14 residues. Trimming took 5 bases from V and 1 from J, leaving 11 bases between them. CDR3 in DNA: TGTGCCAGCAGCCCCGACCGCCTTAACTATGGCTACACCTTC. This codes for CASSPDRLNYGYTF.

V is TRBV29-1 and J is TRBJ1-5, with D unresolved. From germline, CDR1 is SQVTM and CDR2 ANQGSEA. V lost 4 bases, J lost 0 bases, and 10 bases lay in between. This CDR3 region has 14 residues. The CDR3 bases are TGCAGCGTTGGTGCTGGAGATAGCAATCAGCCCCAGCATTTT. The encoded protein is CSVGAGDSNQPQHF.

This clone was detected only once. The rearrangement uses TRBV29-1 and TRBJ1-1; D perhaps matches TRBD1 (6 bases). The CDR3 has 13 amino acids. V was clipped by 7 bases and J by 4 bases, with 16 bases between them. CDR1 and CDR2 from the germline V gene are SQVTM and ANQGSEA. This CDR3 reads CSGAPGATTEAFF. For the CDR3, the DNA is TGCAGCGGGGCCCCGGGGGCGACCACTGAAGCTTTCTTT.

V gene TRBV18 combines with J gene TRBJ1-2; no definite D call. The CDR3 is 13 amino acids. V was clipped by 2 bases and J by 4 bases, with 8 bases between them. The germline V gene encodes CDR1 KGHSH and CDR2 LQKENI. The CDR3 DNA is TGTGCCAGCTCACCAGATAGCATCTATGGCTACACCTTC. Translated: CASSPDSIYGYTF. Based on the CDR3 plus reference TRBV18 and TRBJ1-2, the full variable domain is NAGVMQNPRHLVRRRGQEARLRCSPMKGHSHVYWYRQLPEEGLKFMVYLQKENIIDESGMPKERFSAEFPKEGPSILRIQQVVRGDSAAYFCASSPDSIYGYTFGSGTRLTVV.

This chain connects TRBV7-9 to TRBJ2-5; possibly TRBD1 or TRBD2 for D (5 bases each). The CDR3 spans 14 residues. V lost 8 bases and J 2 bases, leaving 15 bases between the germline ends. Germline loops: CDR1 SEHNR, CDR2 FQNEAQ (reference sequence). The CDR3 region is CASSRGERQETQYF. CDR3 in DNA: TGTGCCAGCTCGAGGGGTGAACGGCAAGAGACCCAGTACTTC.

V gene TRBV11-2 combines with J gene TRBJ2-5, with D possibly TRBD1 on 6 matching bases. V was clipped by 8 bases and J by 4 bases, with 11 bases between them. The CDR3 has 12 amino acids. Germline V gene data show CDR1 as SGHAT and CDR2 as FQNNGV. The chain's CDR3 is CASYRAGETQYF. The CDR3 DNA is TGTGCCAGCTACAGGGCGGGAGAGACCCAGTACTTC.

The V gene is TRBV5-1, the J gene TRBJ2-1, with 16 bases matching TRBD2. Trimming at V came to 1 base and at J to 8 bases, leaving 6 bases not matched to a gene. Germline lookup yields CDR1 SGHRS and CDR2 YFSETQ. The CDR3 totals 17 residues. This CDR3 is CASSLPGLAGGPDEQFF. CDR3 in DNA: TGCGCCAGCAGCTTGCCGGGACTAGCGGGAGGGCCCGATGAGCAGTTCTTC.

The chain uses TRBV2 and TRBJ2-7, with no clear D. Trimming stripped 6 bases from V and 3 bases from J, with 3 bases between. Germline values: CDR1 SNHLY, CDR2 FYNNEI. The CDR3 loop spans 10 amino acids. CDR3 amino acids: CASRVYEQYF. The DNA of the CDR3 is TGTGCCAGCAGGGTCTACGAGCAGTACTTC.

This chain connects TRBV6-6 to TRBJ2-7; D tentatively reads TRBD1 or TRBD2 (5 bases each). The V end lost 6 bases, the J end lost 2 bases, and 8 bases lay between the germline ends. Germline V lookup: CDR1 MNHNY, CDR2 SVGAGI (reference sequence). The CDR3 consists of 12 residues. The CDR3 DNA is TGTGCCAGCAGACGGGGCCCCTACGAGCAGTACTTC. It codes for CASRRGPYEQYF.

This rearrangement joins TRBV2 to TRBJ1-3, with D hard to call. CDR1 is SNHLY and CDR2 is FYNNEI in the germline V gene. The CDR3 length is 14 residues. Trimming removed 4 bases from V and 0 bases from J, with 7 bases in between. CDR3: CASSGRFSGNTIYF. CDR3 in DNA: TGTGCCAGCAGTGGACGGTTCTCTGGAAACACCATATATTTT.

The chain uses TRBV6-1 and TRBJ1-2, with D hard to call. Germline V gene sequence: CDR1 MNHNS, CDR2 SASEGT. Deletions cut 8 bases from V and 7 bases from J, with 14 bases between. This CDR3 has 12 amino acids. CDR3 bases: TGTGCCAGCGAAACGACGAGCTCTGGCTACACCTTC. Its translation: CASETTSSGYTF.

This clone was recorded a few times. The V and J genes are TRBV4-1 and TRBJ1-6; 7 bases map to TRBD1. With 4 bases clipped from V and 7 bases from J, the junction kept 13 bases outside the gene matches. Germline-derived CDR1 and CDR2 are MGHRA and YSYEKL. This CDR3 contains 17 residues. CDR3 sequence (DNA): TGCGCCAGCAGCCCGGGACAGCGTATCTCCCTGAATTCACCCCTCCACTTT. It translates to CASSPGQRISLNSPLHF.

The rearrangement links TRBV6-6 to TRBJ2-7; 7 bases map to TRBD2. Germline-derived CDR1 and CDR2 are MNHNY and SVGAGI (reference sequence). The V gene end was trimmed by 0 bases and the J gene end by 3 bases; junction bases not matched to a gene: 8. The CDR3 extends over 16 amino acids. The CDR3 DNA reads TGTGCCAGCAGTTACTCGAAGCGGGGAGGGTACTACGAGCAGTACTTC. Its translation: CASSYSKRGGYYEQYF.

This clone occurred a few times. The chain carries TRBV10-1 and TRBJ2-7; D may be TRBD2 (5 bases). CDR1 is WNHNN and CDR2 is SYGVQD in the germline V gene (reference sequence). Trimming stripped 3 bases from V and 2 bases from J, with 11 bases between. The CDR3 has 14 amino acids. CDR3 amino acids: CASSDRHGTYEQYF. The CDR3 region has the DNA TGCGCCAGCAGTGACAGGCACGGGACCTACGAGCAGTACTTC.

This chain connects TRBV9 to TRBJ2-7, with 7 bases aligning to TRBD2. The CDR3 contains 15 residues. Germline-derived CDR1 and CDR2 are SGDLS and YYNGEE. With V trimmed by 2 bases and J by 2 bases, 7 bases remained unmatched. The CDR3 spells CASSVTSVPTYEQYF. The CDR3 DNA reads TGTGCCAGCAGCGTCACTAGCGTCCCTACCTACGAGCAGTACTTC.

CDR3: CASSPTLDGPTQYF. The CDR3 DNA is TGTGCCAGCTCACCTACGCTGGACGGTCCGACCCAGTACTTC. This sequence joins TRBV18 and TRBJ2-5; no reliable D call. CDR1 KGHSH and CDR2 LQKENI come from the germline V gene. The CDR3 totals 14 residues. V lost 3 bases, J lost 7 bases, and 15 bases lay in between.

This chain uses TRBV5-1 with TRBJ2-5; a possible D gene is TRBD2 (7 bases). The CDR3 totals 16 residues. Per germline, CDR1 SGHRS and CDR2 YFSETQ. V was pared by 6 bases and J by 5 bases, with 23 bases between. The CDR3 DNA sequence: TGCGCCAGCACTAGGGGACCTAGCGGAGGGGGGGAGACCCAGTACTTC. It specifies CASTRGPSGGGETQYF.

The rearrangement links TRBV5-1 to TRBJ2-5; 10 bases are a match to TRBD1. This CDR3 region has 16 residues. Germline CDR1 reads SGHRS; CDR2 reads YFSETQ. V lost 3 bases and J lost 4; bases outside the gene matches: 9. Written as DNA, the CDR3 is TGCGCCAGCAGCTCGGGGGGACAGGGGACGGTAGAGACCCAGTACTTC. This translates into CASSSGGQGTVETQYF.

CDR3 in DNA: TGTGCCAGCAGTGAACACCTGGGTACTAGTACTGGCACGCAGTATTTT. Its protein product is CASSEHLGTSTGTQYF. The chain carries TRBV6-1 and TRBJ2-3, with D tentatively TRBD2 (5 bases). Trimming left V 2 bases short and J 9 bases short, with 21 bases between. Germline V lookup: CDR1 MNHNS, CDR2 SASEGT. The CDR3 covers 16 residues.